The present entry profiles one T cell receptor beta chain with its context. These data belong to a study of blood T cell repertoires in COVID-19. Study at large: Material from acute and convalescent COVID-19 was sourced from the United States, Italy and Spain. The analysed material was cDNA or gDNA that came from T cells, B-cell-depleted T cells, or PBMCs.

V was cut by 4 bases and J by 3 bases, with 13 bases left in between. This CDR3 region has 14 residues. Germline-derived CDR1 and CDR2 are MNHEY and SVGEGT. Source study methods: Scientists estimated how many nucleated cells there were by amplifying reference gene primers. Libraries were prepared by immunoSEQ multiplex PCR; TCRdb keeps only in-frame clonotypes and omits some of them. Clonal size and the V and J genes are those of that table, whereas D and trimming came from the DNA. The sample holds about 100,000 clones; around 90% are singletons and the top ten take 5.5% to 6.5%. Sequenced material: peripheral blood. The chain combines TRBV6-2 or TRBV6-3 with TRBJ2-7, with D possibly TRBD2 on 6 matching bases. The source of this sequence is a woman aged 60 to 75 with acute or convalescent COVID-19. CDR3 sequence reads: CASSLAAQNYEQYV. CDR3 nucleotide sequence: TGTGCCAGCAGTTTAGCGGCCCAGAACTACGAGCAGTACGTC.